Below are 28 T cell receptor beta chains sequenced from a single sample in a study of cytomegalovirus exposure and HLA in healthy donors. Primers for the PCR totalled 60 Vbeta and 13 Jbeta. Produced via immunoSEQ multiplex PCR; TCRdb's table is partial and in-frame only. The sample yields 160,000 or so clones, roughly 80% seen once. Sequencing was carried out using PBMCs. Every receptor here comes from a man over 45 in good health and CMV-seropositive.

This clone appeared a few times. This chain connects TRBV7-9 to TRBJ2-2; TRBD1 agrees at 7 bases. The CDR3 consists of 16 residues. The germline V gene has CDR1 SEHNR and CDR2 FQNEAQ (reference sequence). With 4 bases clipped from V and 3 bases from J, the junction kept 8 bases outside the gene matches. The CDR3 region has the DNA TGTGCCAGCAGCTATCGACAGGGAGTGGACACCGGGGAGCTGTTTTTT. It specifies CASSYRQGVDTGELFF.

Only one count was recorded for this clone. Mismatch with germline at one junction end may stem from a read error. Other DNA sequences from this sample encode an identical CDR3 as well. CDR3 amino acids: CASSPPGQGSGANVLTF. The CDR3 region has the DNA TGTGCCAGCTCACCACCGGGACAGGGAAGTGGGGCCAACGTTCTGACTTTC. This chain connects TRBV18 to TRBJ2-6; 9 nucleotides match TRBD1. The germline V gene has CDR1 KGHSH and CDR2 LQKENI. The CDR3 length is 17 residues.

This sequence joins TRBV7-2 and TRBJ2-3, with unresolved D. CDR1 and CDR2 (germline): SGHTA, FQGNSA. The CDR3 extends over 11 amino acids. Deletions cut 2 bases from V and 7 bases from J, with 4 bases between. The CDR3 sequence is CASSLRYTQYF. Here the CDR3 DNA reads TGTGCCAGCAGCTTACGTTATACGCAGTATTTT. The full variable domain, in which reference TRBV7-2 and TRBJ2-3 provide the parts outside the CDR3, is GAGVSQSPSNKVTEKGKDVELRCDPISGHTALYWYRQSLGQGLEFLIYFQGNSAPDKSGLPSDRFSAERTGGSVSTLTIQRTQQEDSAVYLCASSLRYTQYFGPGTRLTVL.

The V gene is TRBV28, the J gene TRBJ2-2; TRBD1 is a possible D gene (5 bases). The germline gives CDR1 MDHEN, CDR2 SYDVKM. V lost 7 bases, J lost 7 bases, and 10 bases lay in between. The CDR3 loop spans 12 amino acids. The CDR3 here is CASTRAVGELFF. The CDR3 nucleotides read TGTGCCAGCACCAGGGCCGTCGGGGAGCTGTTTTTT.

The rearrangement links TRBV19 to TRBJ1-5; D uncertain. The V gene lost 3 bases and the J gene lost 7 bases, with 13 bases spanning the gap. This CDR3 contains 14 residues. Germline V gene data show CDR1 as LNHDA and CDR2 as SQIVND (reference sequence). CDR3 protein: CASSMRETHQPQHF. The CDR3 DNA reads TGTGCCAGTAGTATGAGGGAGACTCACCAGCCCCAGCATTTT.

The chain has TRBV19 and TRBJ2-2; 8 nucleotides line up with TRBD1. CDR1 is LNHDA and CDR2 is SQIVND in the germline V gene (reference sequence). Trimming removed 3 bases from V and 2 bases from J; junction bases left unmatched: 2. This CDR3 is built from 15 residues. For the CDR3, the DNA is TGTGCCAGTAGTATGGGACAGGCAAACACCGGGGAGCTGTTTTTT. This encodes CASSMGQANTGELFF.

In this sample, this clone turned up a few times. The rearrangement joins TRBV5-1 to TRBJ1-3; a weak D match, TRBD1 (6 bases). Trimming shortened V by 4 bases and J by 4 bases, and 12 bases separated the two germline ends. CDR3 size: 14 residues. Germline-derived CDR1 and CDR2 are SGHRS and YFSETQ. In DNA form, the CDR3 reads TGCGCCAGCAGCAATACAGGGTCCGGAAACACCATATATTTT. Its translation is CASSNTGSGNTIYF.

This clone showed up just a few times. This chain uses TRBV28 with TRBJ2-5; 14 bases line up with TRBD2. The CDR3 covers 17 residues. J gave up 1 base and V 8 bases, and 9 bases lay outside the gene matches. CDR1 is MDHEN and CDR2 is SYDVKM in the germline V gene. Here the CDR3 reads CASGRAGLAGVQETQYF. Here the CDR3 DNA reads TGTGCCAGCGGACGGGCGGGACTAGCGGGGGTCCAAGAGACCCAGTACTTC. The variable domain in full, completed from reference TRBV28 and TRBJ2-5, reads DVKVTQSSRYLVKRTGEKVFLECVQDMDHENMFWYRQDPGLGLRLIYFSYDVKMKEKGDIPEGYSVSREKKERFSLILESASTNQTSMYLCASGRAGLAGVQETQYFGPGTRLLVL.

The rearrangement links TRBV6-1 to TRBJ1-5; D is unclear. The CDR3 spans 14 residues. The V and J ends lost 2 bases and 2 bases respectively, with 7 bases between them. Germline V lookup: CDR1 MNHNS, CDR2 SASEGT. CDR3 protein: CASSESGGNQPQHF. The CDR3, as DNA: TGTGCCAGCAGTGAATCCGGGGGCAATCAGCCCCAGCATTTT.

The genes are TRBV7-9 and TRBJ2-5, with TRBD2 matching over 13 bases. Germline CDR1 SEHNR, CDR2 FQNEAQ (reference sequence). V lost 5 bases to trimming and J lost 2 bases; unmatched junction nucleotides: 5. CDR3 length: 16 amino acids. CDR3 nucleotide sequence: TGTGCCAGCAGCGCGACTAGCGGGGGGCCTCAAGAGACCCAGTACTTC. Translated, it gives CASSATSGGPQETQYF.

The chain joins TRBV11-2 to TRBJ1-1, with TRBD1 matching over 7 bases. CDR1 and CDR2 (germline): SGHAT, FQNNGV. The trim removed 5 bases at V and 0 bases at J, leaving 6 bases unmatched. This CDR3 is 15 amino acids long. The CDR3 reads CASSPRTGLNTEAFF. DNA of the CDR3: TGTGCCAGCAGCCCCCGGACAGGCCTGAACACTGAAGCTTTCTTT.

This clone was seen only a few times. DNA of the CDR3: TGTGCCAGCAGCTTGGACGAACTTAGCGGCCAGGGAGGCTACGAGCAGTACTTC. Translated: CASSLDELSGQGGYEQYF. The chain couples TRBV5-4 to TRBJ2-7; possible D gene TRBD2, 6 bases. CDR3 length equals 18 residues. Trimming cost V 0 bases and J 3 bases, with 22 bases left between them. Germline CDR1 and CDR2: SGHNT and YYREEE (reference sequence).

CDR3 sequence: CASSPWQYGEKLFF. CDR3 DNA: TGTGCCAGCAGCCCGTGGCAGTATGGTGAAAAACTGTTTTTT. The V gene is TRBV7-2, the J gene TRBJ1-4; D gene unclear. The CDR3 loop spans 14 amino acids. The V gene lost 5 bases and the J gene lost 7 bases, with 14 bases spanning the gap. Germline CDR1 and CDR2: SGHTA and FQGNSA.

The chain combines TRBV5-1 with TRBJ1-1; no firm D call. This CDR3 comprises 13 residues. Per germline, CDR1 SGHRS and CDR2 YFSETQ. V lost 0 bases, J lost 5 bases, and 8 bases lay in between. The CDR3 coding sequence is TGCGCCAGCAGCTTGGAAGGGAGAACTGAAGCTTTCTTT. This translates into CASSLEGRTEAFF.

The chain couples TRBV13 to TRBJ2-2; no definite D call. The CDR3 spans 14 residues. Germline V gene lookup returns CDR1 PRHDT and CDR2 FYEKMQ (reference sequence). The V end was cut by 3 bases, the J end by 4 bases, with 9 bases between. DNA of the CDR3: TGTGCCAGCAGCTTGGAGATGAGCACCGGGGAGCTGTTTTTT. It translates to CASSLEMSTGELFF.

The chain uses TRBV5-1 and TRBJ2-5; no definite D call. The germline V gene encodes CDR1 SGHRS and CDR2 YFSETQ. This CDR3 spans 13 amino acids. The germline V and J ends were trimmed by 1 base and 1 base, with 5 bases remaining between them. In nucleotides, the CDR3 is TGCGCCAGCAGCTTGCCATCCCAAGAGACCCAGTACTTC. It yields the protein CASSLPSQETQYF.

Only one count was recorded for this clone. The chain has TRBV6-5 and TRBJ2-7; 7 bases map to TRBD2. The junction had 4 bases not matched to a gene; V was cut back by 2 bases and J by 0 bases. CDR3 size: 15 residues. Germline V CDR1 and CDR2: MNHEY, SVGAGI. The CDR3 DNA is TGTGCCAGCAGTTACGGCGGGGGACGCTCCTACGAGCAGTACTTC. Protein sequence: CASSYGGGRSYEQYF.

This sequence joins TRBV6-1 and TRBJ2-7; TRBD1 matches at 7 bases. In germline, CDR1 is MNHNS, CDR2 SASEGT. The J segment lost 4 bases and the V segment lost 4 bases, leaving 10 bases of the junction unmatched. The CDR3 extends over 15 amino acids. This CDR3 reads CASSALRTGSYEQYF. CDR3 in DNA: TGTGCCAGCAGTGCTCTGAGGACAGGATCATACGAGCAGTACTTC.

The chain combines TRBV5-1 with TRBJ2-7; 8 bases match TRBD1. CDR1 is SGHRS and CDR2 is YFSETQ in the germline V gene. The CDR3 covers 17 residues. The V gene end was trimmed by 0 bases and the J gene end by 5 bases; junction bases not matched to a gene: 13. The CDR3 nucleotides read TGCGCCAGCAGCTTGGGAGACAGGGGTCAGATCTACGACGAGCAGTACTTC. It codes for CASSLGDRGQIYDEQYF.

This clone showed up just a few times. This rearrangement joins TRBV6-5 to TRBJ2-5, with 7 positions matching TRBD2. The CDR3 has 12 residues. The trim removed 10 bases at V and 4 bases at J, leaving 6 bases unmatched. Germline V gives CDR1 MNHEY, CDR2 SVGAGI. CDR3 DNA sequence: TGTGCCACCCGGACTAGTACAGAGACCCAGTACTTC. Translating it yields CATRTSTETQYF.

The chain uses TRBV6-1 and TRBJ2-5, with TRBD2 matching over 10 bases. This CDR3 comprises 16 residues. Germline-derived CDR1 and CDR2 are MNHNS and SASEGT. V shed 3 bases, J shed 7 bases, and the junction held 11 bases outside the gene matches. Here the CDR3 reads CASSEGSGGGRGTQYF. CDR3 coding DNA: TGTGCCAGCAGTGAGGGCAGCGGGGGGGGCCGGGGGACCCAGTACTTC.

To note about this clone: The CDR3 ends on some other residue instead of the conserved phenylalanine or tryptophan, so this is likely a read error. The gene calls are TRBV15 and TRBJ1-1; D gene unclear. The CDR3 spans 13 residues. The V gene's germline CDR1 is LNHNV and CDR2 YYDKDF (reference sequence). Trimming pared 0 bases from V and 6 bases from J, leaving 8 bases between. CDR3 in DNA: TGTGCCACCAGCAGAGATCTGTTGTCTGAAGCTTTCCTT. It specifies CATSRDLLSEAFL.

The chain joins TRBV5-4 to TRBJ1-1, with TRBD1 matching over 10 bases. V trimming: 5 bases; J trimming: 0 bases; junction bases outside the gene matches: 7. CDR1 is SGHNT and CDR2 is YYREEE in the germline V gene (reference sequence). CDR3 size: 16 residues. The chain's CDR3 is CASSPGGTGVNTEAFF. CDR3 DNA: TGTGCCAGCAGTCCCGGGGGGACAGGGGTGAACACTGAAGCTTTCTTT.

CDR3 region: CASSERGQHF. The CDR3 region has the DNA TGTGCCAGCAGTGAGCGGGGCCAGCATTTT. This chain joins TRBV6-1 and TRBJ1-5; D is undetermined. V shed 3 bases and J shed 12 bases, with 6 bases lying between them. Germline assignment: CDR1 MNHNS and CDR2 SASEGT. The length of the CDR3 is 10 residues.

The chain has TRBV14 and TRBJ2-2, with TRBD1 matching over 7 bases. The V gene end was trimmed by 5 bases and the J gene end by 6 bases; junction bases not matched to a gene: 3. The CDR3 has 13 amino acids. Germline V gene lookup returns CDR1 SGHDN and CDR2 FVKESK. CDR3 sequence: CASSRQGSGELFF. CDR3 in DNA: TGTGCCAGCAGCAGACAGGGATCCGGGGAGCTGTTTTTT.

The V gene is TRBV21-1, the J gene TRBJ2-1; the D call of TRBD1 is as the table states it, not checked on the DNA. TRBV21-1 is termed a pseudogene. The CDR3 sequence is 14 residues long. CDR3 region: CASSTGQGADEQFF. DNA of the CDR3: TGTGCCAGCAGCACGGGACAGGGGGCGGATGAGCAGTTCTTC.

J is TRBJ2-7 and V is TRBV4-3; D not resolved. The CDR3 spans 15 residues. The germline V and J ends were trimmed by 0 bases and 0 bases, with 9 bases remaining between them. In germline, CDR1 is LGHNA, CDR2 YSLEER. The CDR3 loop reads CASSQERHSSYEQYF. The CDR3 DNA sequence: TGCGCCAGCAGCCAAGAACGACACAGCTCCTACGAGCAGTACTTC.

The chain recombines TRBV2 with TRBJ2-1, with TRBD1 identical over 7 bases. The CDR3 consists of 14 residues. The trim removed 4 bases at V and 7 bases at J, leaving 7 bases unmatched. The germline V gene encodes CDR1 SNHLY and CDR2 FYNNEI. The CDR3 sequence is CASSAVTGWNEQFF. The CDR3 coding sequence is TGTGCCAGCAGTGCCGTGACAGGGTGGAATGAGCAGTTCTTC.